This paragraph reports one T cell receptor beta chain. Its antigen is unidentified. The data are from a study of T cell responses to AZD1222 COVID-19 vaccine. Some clones are missing from TCRdb's copy, which holds only in-frame ones; the method was immunoSEQ multiplex PCR. The sample consists of more than 95,000 clones, 80% to 95% of them appearing once. The CDR3 consists of 13 residues. Germline values: CDR1 LGHDT, CDR2 YNNKEL (reference sequence). The V gene lost 5 bases and the J gene lost 2 bases, with 9 bases spanning the gap. Study results and limitations: The sample set comprised mostly white British donors with more females, and clonal diversity was possibly underestimated.

The starting material was peripheral blood, obtained on day 0 of MenACWY control vaccination. This clonotype was obtained from an adult in good health. V usage is TRBV3-1 (or the pseudogene TRBV3-2) and J usage is TRBJ2-5; tentative D call: TRBD1 (6 bases). The CDR3 loop is CASSGTPQETQYF. In DNA, the CDR3 is TGTGCCAGCAGCGGGACACCACAAGAGACCCAGTACTTC.